These 26 T cell receptor beta chains were all obtained from the same sample, sequenced in a study of OX40 agonist ivuxolimab in advanced cancers. Only in-frame clones appear in the TCRdb table, and some are missing; sequencing was by immunoSEQ multiplex PCR. The sample yields around 22,000 clones, about 88% seen once. This sample comprised CD4+ or CD8+ T cells sorted from blood, obtained in a trial of the OX40 agonist ivuxolimab. The receptor source for this set is an adult with an advanced solid tumor such as melanoma, head and neck, liver or kidney cancer.

The rearrangement joins TRBV7-8 to TRBJ2-1, with 9 bases matching TRBD1. This CDR3 comprises 14 residues. CDR1 is SGHVS and CDR2 is FQNEAQ in the germline V gene. V lost 5 bases to trimming and J lost 8 bases; unmatched junction nucleotides: 7. CDR3 DNA: TGTGCCAGCAGCCTCGGGACAGGGTGGGATGAGCAGTTCTTC. It specifies CASSLGTGWDEQFF.

This clone was found once. This chain uses TRBV18 with TRBJ2-7, with D perhaps TRBD1 (7 bases). The CDR3 extends over 14 amino acids. Germline assignment: CDR1 KGHSH and CDR2 LQKENI. The ends were cut back, 6 bases at V and 2 bases at J, with 14 bases in the middle. The CDR3 protein is CASSTRGETYEQYF. The CDR3 DNA sequence: TGTGCCAGCTCCACCAGGGGGGAGACCTACGAGCAGTACTTC. Full variable domain (remainder filled in from reference TRBV18 and TRBJ2-7): NAGVMQNPRHLVRRRGQEARLRCSPMKGHSHVYWYRQLPEEGLKFMVYLQKENIIDESGMPKERFSAEFPKEGPSILRIQQVVRGDSAAYFCASSTRGETYEQYFGPGTRLTVT.

V and J are TRBV7-8 and TRBJ2-1, with D perhaps TRBD2 (7 bases). The CDR3 is 16 residues long. Trimming took off 5 bases at V and 2 bases at J, with 16 bases between the two ends. CDR1 is SGHVS, CDR2 FQNEAQ, per germline. The CDR3 reads CASSQTQGLPYNEQFF. The CDR3 nucleotides are TGTGCCAGCAGCCAAACACAGGGACTACCCTACAATGAGCAGTTCTTC.

The chain carries TRBV7-6 and TRBJ1-4; weak D call: TRBD1 (6 bases). Trimming took off 5 bases at V and 8 bases at J, with 18 bases between the two ends. The CDR3 length is 15 residues. CDR1 and CDR2 from the germline V gene are SGHVS and FNYEAQ. The DNA for the CDR3 is TGTGCCAGCAGCCCACAGGGCCTGTTGCGGGAAAAACTGTTTTTT. Its translation is CASSPQGLLREKLFF.

The V and J genes are TRBV2 and TRBJ2-7, with 8 bases fitting TRBD2. Germline V gene sequence: CDR1 SNHLY, CDR2 FYNNEI. The CDR3 runs to 15 residues. J lost 4 bases, V lost 3 bases, and 8 bases had no gene match. The CDR3 DNA sequence: TGTGCCAGCAGTGATCCCAGCGGGAGTGGGTACGAGCAGTACTTC. This sequence encodes CASSDPSGSGYEQYF.

This clone was recorded a few times. The chain uses TRBV28 and TRBJ2-1; 12 nucleotides align to TRBD1. Trimming took 2 bases from V and 8 from J; bases not matched to a gene: 7. Per germline, CDR1 MDHEN and CDR2 SYDVKM. The CDR3 length is 16 residues. CDR3 amino acids: CASSLPGTGGTDEQFF. CDR3 bases: TGTGCCAGCAGTTTACCCGGGACAGGGGGCACGGATGAGCAGTTCTTC.

This clone was detected once. This chain links TRBV4-2 with TRBJ1-1; 7 bases line up with TRBD1. Germline values: CDR1 LGHNA, CDR2 YNFKEQ. This CDR3 has 14 amino acids. V trimming: 1 base; J trimming: 3 bases; junction bases outside the gene matches: 2. CDR3 sequence reads: CASSQGGQYTEAFF. CDR3 bases: TGTGCCAGCAGCCAAGGGGGACAGTACACTGAAGCTTTCTTT.

CDR3 loop: CASSPPLHGGRKLFF. The CDR3 bases are TGTGCCAGCAGCCCACCCCTTCACGGAGGGCGGAAACTGTTTTTT. This sequence joins TRBV13 and TRBJ1-4, with D unclear. Trimming took 5 bases from V and 11 from J, leaving 21 bases between them. CDR1 is PRHDT, CDR2 FYEKMQ, per germline (reference sequence). The CDR3 extends over 15 amino acids.

The chain couples TRBV11-2 to TRBJ2-5, with D tentatively TRBD1 (7 bases). V was clipped by 5 bases and J by 7 bases, with 17 bases between them. The CDR3 totals 14 residues. The germline V gene has CDR1 SGHAT and CDR2 FQNNGV. In DNA, the CDR3 is TGTGCCAGCAGCGGGGGGACAGCTGGGGTGACCCAGTACTTC. This gives the protein CASSGGTAGVTQYF.

The gene calls are TRBV6-4 and TRBJ2-3; TRBD2 matches 10 bases. V lost 0 bases and J lost 1; bases outside the gene matches: 1. Germline CDR1 reads MRHNA; CDR2 reads SNTAGT. The CDR3 is made up of 16 amino acids. CDR3 in DNA: TGTGCCAGCAGTGACTCCGGGACTAGCGGCACAGATACGCAGTATTTT. Translating it yields CASSDSGTSGTDTQYF.

The chain uses TRBV10-2 and TRBJ1-2; 8 nucleotides align to TRBD1. The trim removed 6 bases at V and 6 bases at J, leaving 6 bases unmatched. Germline loops: CDR1 WSHSY, CDR2 SAAADI. CDR3 length: 13 amino acids. CDR3: CASSGTGGHGYTF. The DNA of the CDR3 is TGCGCCAGCAGCGGAACAGGGGGGCATGGCTACACCTTC.

The V gene is TRBV19, the J gene TRBJ1-1, with a possible D match to TRBD1 (6 bases). CDR1 and CDR2 from the germline V gene are LNHDA and SQIVND (reference sequence). V was shortened by 3 bases and J by 5 bases, with 13 bases between the two germline ends. The CDR3 is made up of 14 amino acids. The CDR3 loop is CASSIGGAGTEAFF. The CDR3 region has the DNA TGTGCCAGTAGTATCGGGGGCGCGGGGACTGAAGCTTTCTTT.

The CDR3 nucleotides read TGCGCCAGCAGTACCCGACAGCGTCATGAGCAGTTCTTC. Its translation is CASSTRQRHEQFF. The rearrangement joins TRBV5-1 to TRBJ2-1; D may be TRBD1 (5 bases). The CDR3 sequence is 13 residues long. V lost 5 bases and J lost 8, with 14 bases in between. Germline V gene data show CDR1 as SGHRS and CDR2 as YFSETQ.

This clone appeared a single time. The chain has TRBV6-5 and TRBJ1-2, with D unresolved. The ends were cut back, 2 bases at V and 4 bases at J, with 11 bases in the middle. The CDR3 extends over 14 amino acids. The germline gives CDR1 MNHEY, CDR2 SVGAGI. CDR3 coding DNA: TGTGCCAGCAGTTACAGGCAGGAGAGCTATGGCTACACCTTC. Its translation: CASSYRQESYGYTF.

This clone came up once. DNA for the CDR3: TGTGCCAGCAGTAGGGAAACCTCTGGAAACACCATATATTTT. This sequence encodes CASSRETSGNTIYF. The chain recombines TRBV2 with TRBJ1-3; D remains unclear. Germline CDR1 reads SNHLY; CDR2 reads FYNNEI. V lost 5 bases, J lost 0 bases, and 8 bases lay in between. The CDR3 loop spans 14 amino acids.

The J gene is TRBJ2-1, the V gene TRBV5-1, with 10 bases that match TRBD2. Germline V gives CDR1 SGHRS, CDR2 YFSETQ. Germline trimming cut 4 bases from V and 4 bases from J; bases unmatched to any gene: 8. This CDR3 is 16 amino acids long. The DNA for the CDR3 is TGCGCCAGCAGCGGAGGGACTAGCGTCGCATACAATGAGCAGTTCTTC. It is translated as CASSGGTSVAYNEQFF.

The gene calls are TRBV7-8 and TRBJ2-7, with TRBD1 matching 10 bases. This CDR3 has 16 amino acids. Germline loops: CDR1 SGHVS, CDR2 FQNEAQ. V lost 5 bases, J lost 2 bases, and 9 bases stayed unmatched. The CDR3 protein is CASSPESGTGAYEQYF. The CDR3 DNA is TGTGCCAGCAGCCCAGAATCCGGGACAGGGGCCTACGAGCAGTACTTC.

The chain has TRBV29-1 and TRBJ1-2; tentative D call: TRBD1 (6 bases). The length of the CDR3 is 14 residues. CDR1 is SQVTM, CDR2 ANQGSEA, per germline. Deletions cut 2 bases from V and 4 bases from J, with 14 bases between. CDR3 DNA: TGCAGCGTTGAATTATGGGGGGCAAGCTATGGCTACACCTTC. This codes for CSVELWGASYGYTF.

A single count supports this clone. The chain is built from TRBV11-2 and TRBJ2-7; no clear D gene. This CDR3 comprises 14 residues. The germline gives CDR1 SGHAT, CDR2 FQNNGV. Trimming took off 0 bases at V and 4 bases at J, with 10 bases between the two ends. The DNA of the CDR3 is TGTGCCAGCAGCTTAGAGGACGTATTATACGAGCAGTACTTC. Its translation is CASSLEDVLYEQYF.

This chain connects TRBV7-8 to TRBJ1-2; D is uncertain. Trimming shortened V by 6 bases and J by 4 bases, and 6 bases separated the two germline ends. CDR1 SGHVS and CDR2 FQNEAQ come from the germline V gene. CDR3 size: 11 residues. Written as DNA, the CDR3 is TGTGCCAGCAGGGATAGCTATGGCTACACCTTC. This sequence encodes CASRDSYGYTF.

In this sample, this clone turned up once. V gene TRBV27 combines with J gene TRBJ2-7; the D gene is possibly TRBD1 (5 bases). The germline gives CDR1 MNHEY, CDR2 SMNVEV (reference sequence). This CDR3 region has 12 residues. The germline V and J ends were trimmed by 9 bases and 2 bases, with 11 bases remaining between them. The CDR3 sequence: CASPGRAYEQYF. The CDR3 coding sequence is TGTGCCAGTCCCGGCAGGGCCTACGAGCAGTACTTC.

The V call is TRBV6-5, the J call TRBJ2-1; 9 nucleotides line up with TRBD2. In germline, CDR1 is MNHEY, CDR2 SVGAGI. The CDR3 loop spans 16 amino acids. J was trimmed by 6 bases and V by 3 bases; bases with no gene match: 9. The CDR3 nucleotides read TGTGCCAGCAGTTATATAGCGGGAGAGCTGGGCAATGAGCAGTTCTTC. This gives the protein CASSYIAGELGNEQFF.

The gene calls are TRBV7-9 and TRBJ2-1, with 7 positions matching TRBD2. Germline V gene lookup returns CDR1 SEHNR and CDR2 FQNEAQ (reference sequence). The CDR3 has 16 amino acids. After removal of 4 bases from V and 6 bases from J, the junction contained 12 bases not matched to a gene. The CDR3 reads CASSSPLADARNEQFF. The CDR3 DNA follows: TGTGCCAGCAGCTCACCGCTAGCGGACGCTCGCAATGAGCAGTTCTTC.

V usage is TRBV9 and J usage is TRBJ2-5, with 7 bases identical to TRBD1. V lost 4 bases and J lost 6; bases outside the gene matches: 24. Germline V CDR1 and CDR2: SGDLS, YYNGEE. The CDR3 has 19 amino acids. The CDR3 region is CASSHSVGTDNSMGQTQYF. In nucleotides, the CDR3 is TGTGCCAGCAGCCATTCGGTGGGGACAGATAACAGTATGGGTCAGACCCAGTACTTC.

The V gene is TRBV7-2, the J gene TRBJ2-3; D possibly corresponds to TRBD1 (6 bases). Germline CDR1 is SGHTA and CDR2 is FQGNSA. Trimming pared 1 base from V and 4 bases from J, leaving 12 bases between. This CDR3 contains 15 residues. The CDR3 reads CASSLEGVRADTQYF. The CDR3 coding sequence is TGTGCCAGCAGCTTAGAGGGGGTACGGGCAGATACGCAGTATTTT. The full variable domain, completed using reference TRBV7-2 and TRBJ2-3, is GAGVSQSPSNKVTEKGKDVELRCDPISGHTALYWYRQSLGQGLEFLIYFQGNSAPDKSGLPSDRFSAERTGGSVSTLTIQRTQQEDSAVYLCASSLEGVRADTQYFGPGTRLTVL.

This clone was observed a single time. V and J are TRBV5-1 and TRBJ2-1, with 7 bases fitting TRBD2. Trimming at V came to 0 bases and at J to 4 bases, leaving 7 bases not matched to a gene. Germline CDR1 SGHRS, CDR2 YFSETQ. The CDR3 is made up of 16 amino acids. CDR3 region: CASSLGLADVYNEQFF. Here the CDR3 DNA reads TGCGCCAGCAGCTTGGGGCTAGCGGATGTTTACAATGAGCAGTTCTTC.